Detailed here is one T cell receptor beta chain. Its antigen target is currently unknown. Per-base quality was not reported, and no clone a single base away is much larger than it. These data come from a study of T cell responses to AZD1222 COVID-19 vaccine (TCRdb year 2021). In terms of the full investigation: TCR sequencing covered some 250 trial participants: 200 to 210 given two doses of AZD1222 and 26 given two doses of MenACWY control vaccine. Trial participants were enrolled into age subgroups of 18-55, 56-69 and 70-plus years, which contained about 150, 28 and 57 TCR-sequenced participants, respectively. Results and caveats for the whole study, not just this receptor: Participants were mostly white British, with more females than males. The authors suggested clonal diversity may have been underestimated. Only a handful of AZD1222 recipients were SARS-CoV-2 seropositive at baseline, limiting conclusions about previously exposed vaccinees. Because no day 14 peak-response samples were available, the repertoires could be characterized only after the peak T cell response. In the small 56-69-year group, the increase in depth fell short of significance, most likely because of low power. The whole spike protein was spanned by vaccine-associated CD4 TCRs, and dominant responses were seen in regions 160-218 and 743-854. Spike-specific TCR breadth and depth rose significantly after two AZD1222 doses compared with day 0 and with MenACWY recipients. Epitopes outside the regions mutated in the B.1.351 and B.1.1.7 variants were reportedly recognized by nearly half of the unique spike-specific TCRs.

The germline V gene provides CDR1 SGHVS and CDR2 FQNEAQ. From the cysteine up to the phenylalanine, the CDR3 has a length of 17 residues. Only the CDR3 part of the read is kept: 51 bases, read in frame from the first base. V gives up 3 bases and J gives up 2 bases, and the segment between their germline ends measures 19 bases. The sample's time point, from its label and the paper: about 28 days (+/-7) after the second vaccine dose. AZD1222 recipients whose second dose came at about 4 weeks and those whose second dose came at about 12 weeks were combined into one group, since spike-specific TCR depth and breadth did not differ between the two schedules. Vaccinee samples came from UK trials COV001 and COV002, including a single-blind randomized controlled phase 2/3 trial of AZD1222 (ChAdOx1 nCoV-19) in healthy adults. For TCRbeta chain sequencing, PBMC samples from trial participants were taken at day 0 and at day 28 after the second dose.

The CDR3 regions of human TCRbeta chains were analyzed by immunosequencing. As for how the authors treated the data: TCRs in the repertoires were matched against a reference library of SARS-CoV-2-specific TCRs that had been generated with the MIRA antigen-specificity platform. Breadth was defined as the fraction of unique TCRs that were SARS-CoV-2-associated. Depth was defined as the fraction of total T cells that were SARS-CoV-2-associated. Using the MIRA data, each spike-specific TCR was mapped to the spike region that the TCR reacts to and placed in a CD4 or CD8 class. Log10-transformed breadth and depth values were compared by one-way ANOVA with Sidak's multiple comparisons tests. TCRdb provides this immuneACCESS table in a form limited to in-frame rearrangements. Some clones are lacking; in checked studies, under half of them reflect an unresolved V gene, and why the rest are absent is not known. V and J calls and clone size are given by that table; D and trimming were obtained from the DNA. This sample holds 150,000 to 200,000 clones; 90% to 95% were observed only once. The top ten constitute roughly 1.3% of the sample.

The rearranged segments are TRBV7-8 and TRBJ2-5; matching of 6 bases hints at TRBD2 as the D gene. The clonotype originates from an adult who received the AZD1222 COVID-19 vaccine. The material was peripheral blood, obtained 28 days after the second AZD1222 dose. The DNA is TGTGCCAGCAGCTTTAGTGGGGCTAGCGTTACTCAAGAGACCCAGTACTTC. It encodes CASSFSGASVTQETQYF.